The 8 T cell receptor beta chains in this list originate from one sample, sequenced in a study of shared clonotypes between healthy human individuals. Libraries were prepared by immunoSEQ multiplex PCR; TCRdb keeps only in-frame clonotypes and omits some of them. The data show about half a million clones, less than 85% seen once. The sample comprised PBMCs. These receptors came from a woman in her 40s in good health. Some clones in this sample may be carry-over from other donors' samples.

This clone has a handful of counts. The rearrangement links TRBV7-2 to TRBJ2-5; 14 bases fit TRBD2. Germline V lookup: CDR1 SGHTA, CDR2 FQGNSA. Trimming removed 5 bases from V and 4 bases from J; junction bases left unmatched: 6. The CDR3 has 16 residues. The CDR3 DNA follows: TGTGCCAGCAGCGGGACTAGCGGGAGATCTAGAGAGACCCAGTACTTC. It translates to CASSGTSGRSRETQYF.

The chain recombines TRBV7-2 with TRBJ2-1, with TRBD2 matching 8 bases. Germline CDR1 is SGHTA and CDR2 is FQGNSA. This CDR3 is built from 15 residues. Unmatched junction bases numbered 11, after V lost 5 bases and J lost 8 bases. CDR3 sequence (DNA): TGTGCCAGCAGCCCGGCCGGGACTAGTTGGTATGAGCAGTTCTTC. Translating it yields CASSPAGTSWYEQFF. Drawing the rest from reference TRBV7-2 and TRBJ2-1, the complete variable domain is GAGVSQSPSNKVTEKGKDVELRCDPISGHTALYWYRQSLGQGLEFLIYFQGNSAPDKSGLPSDRFSAERTGGSVSTLTIQRTQQEDSAVYLCASSPAGTSWYEQFFGPGTRLTVL.

The CDR3 nucleotides are TGCGCCAGCAGCTCCAGTCAGGGGGCGGGGGAGCAGTACTTC. Translating it yields CASSSSQGAGEQYF. The rearrangement uses TRBV5-1 and TRBJ2-7, with 8 positions matching TRBD1. This CDR3 comprises 14 residues. V lost 3 bases, J lost 7 bases, and 9 bases stayed unmatched. Per the germline V gene, CDR1 is SGHRS and CDR2 is YFSETQ.

The CDR3 DNA reads TGTGCCACCAGCAGAGACGAACAGGGGGCCGGCTACACCTTC. It translates to CATSRDEQGAGYTF. The rearrangement links TRBV15 to TRBJ1-2, with TRBD1 identical over 9 bases. The CDR3 has 14 amino acids. Germline-derived CDR1 and CDR2 are LNHNV and YYDKDF (reference sequence). Trimming took 0 bases from V and 8 from J; bases not matched to a gene: 4. The variable domain in full, with the rest retrieved from reference TRBV15 and TRBJ1-2, is DAMVIQNPRYQVTQFGKPVTLSCSQTLNHNVMYWYQQKSSQAPKLLFHYYDKDFNNEADTPDNFQSRRPNTSFCFLDIRSPGLGDTAMYLCATSRDEQGAGYTFGSGTRLTVV.

The CDR3 bases are TGTGCCAGCAGTGAATGGCGGGACAGTCTCAGGGGCTACACCTTC. Translated, it gives CASSEWRDSLRGYTF. This chain joins TRBV2 and TRBJ1-2, with 7 bases matching TRBD1. Germline V CDR1 and CDR2: SNHLY, FYNNEI. The CDR3 covers 15 residues. Trimming cost V 2 bases and J 8 bases; bases outside gene matches: 11.

The V call is TRBV23-1, the J call TRBJ2-2; D gene ambiguous. TRBV23-1 is an ORF, and what it does is uncertain. This CDR3 is 14 amino acids long. The V gene lost 4 bases and the J gene lost 1 base, with 7 bases spanning the gap. CDR3 in amino acids: CASSPILNTGELFF. CDR3 coding DNA: TGCGCCAGCAGTCCCATACTGAACACCGGGGAGCTGTTTTTT.

DNA for the CDR3: TGTGCCAGCAAAGGACTAGCGGGAGTAGATACGCAGTATTTT. Its translation is CASKGLAGVDTQYF. The chain combines TRBV6-1 with TRBJ2-3; TRBD2 agrees at 13 bases. With 7 bases clipped from V and 5 bases from J, the junction kept 3 bases outside the gene matches. The germline gives CDR1 MNHNS, CDR2 SASEGT. CDR3 length equals 14 residues.

The J gene is TRBJ2-7, the V gene TRBV28; D possibly corresponds to TRBD2 (6 bases). This CDR3 has 14 amino acids. Trimming stripped 6 bases from V and 5 bases from J, with 17 bases between. Germline CDR1 is MDHEN and CDR2 is SYDVKM. The CDR3 DNA reads TGTGCCAGCAGATTAGGAGGAGGGTCGGACGAGCAGTACTTC. Translating gives CASRLGGGSDEQYF.